These 29 T cell receptor beta chains share one sample of origin, sequenced in a study of shared clonotypes between healthy human individuals. Data came from immunoSEQ multiplex PCR; TCRdb stores just in-frame clones and leaves some out. The data contain about a million clones, roughly 70% of them singletons. Material for sequencing was memory CD4+ T cells sorted from blood. The subset is: CD45RA-negative fraction. The receptors were sampled from a man between 18 and 29 years old in good health.

The gene calls are TRBV15 and TRBJ2-1; 8 bases line up with TRBD2. The CDR3 loop spans 16 amino acids. J was trimmed by 4 bases and V by 0 bases; bases with no gene match: 5. CDR1 and CDR2 (germline): LNHNV, YYDKDF (reference sequence). CDR3: CATSREGGGIYNEQFF. Here the CDR3 DNA reads TGTGCCACCAGCAGAGAGGGCGGGGGGATATACAATGAGCAGTTCTTC.

The chain combines TRBV10-2 with TRBJ2-7, with D maybe TRBD1 (6 bases). CDR1 WSHSY and CDR2 SAAADI come from the germline V gene. The CDR3 consists of 14 residues. V lost 3 bases and J lost 7, with 16 bases in between. The CDR3 loop reads CASSEPQGMGEQYF. The CDR3 DNA reads as TGCGCCAGCAGTGAACCACAGGGAATGGGGGAGCAGTACTTC.

The gene calls are TRBV18 and TRBJ1-2; the match to TRBD1 covers 8 bases. The CDR3 consists of 14 residues. The germline gives CDR1 KGHSH, CDR2 LQKENI. V shed 3 bases and J 12 bases; nucleotides not matched to a gene: 12. The CDR3 bases are TGTGCCAGCTCACCGGGGCCGGACAGGGTTGGTGACACCTTC. The encoded protein is CASSPGPDRVGDTF.

In this sample, this clone turned up a few times. The V call is TRBV5-1, the J call TRBJ1-4; the D gene is possibly TRBD1 (5 bases). V was trimmed by 4 bases and J by 0 bases, leaving 10 bases between them. The V gene's germline CDR1 is SGHRS and CDR2 YFSETQ. The CDR3 contains 15 residues. The CDR3 DNA reads TGCGCCAGCAGCCCCGACAGAGCAACTAATGAAAAACTGTTTTTT. Amino acid sequence: CASSPDRATNEKLFF.

The chain recombines TRBV1 with TRBJ1-2; no DNA check was done on the table's D call, TRBD1. TRBV1 is a pseudogene locus. CDR3 length: 17 amino acids. The CDR3 coding sequence is TGCACCAGCAGCCACAGTATCCCATCAGGGAAGGACTATGGCTACACCTTC. It specifies CTSSHSIPSGKDYGYTF.

V and J are TRBV28 and TRBJ1-2; weak D call: TRBD1 (6 bases). The germline V and J ends were trimmed by 6 bases and 6 bases, with 17 bases remaining between them. Germline assignment: CDR1 MDHEN and CDR2 SYDVKM. This CDR3 region has 14 residues. This CDR3 reads CASRKTGTLHGYTF. In nucleotides, the CDR3 is TGTGCCAGCAGAAAGACCGGGACACTTCATGGCTACACCTTC.

The CDR3 loop reads CASGGQGVEKLFF. CDR3 DNA sequence: TGTGCCAGCGGGGGACAGGGGGTTGAAAAACTGTTTTTT. The chain employs TRBV2 and TRBJ1-4; TRBD1 matches 11 bases. Trimming removed 8 bases from V and 7 bases from J; junction bases left unmatched: 3. CDR1 is SNHLY and CDR2 is FYNNEI in the germline V gene. The CDR3 consists of 13 residues.

This clone was counted a single time. Written as DNA, the CDR3 is TGTGCCAGCGTGTGGGCCGAGAACACTGAAGCTTTCTTT. The encoded protein is CASVWAENTEAFF. This chain uses TRBV6-6 with TRBJ1-1; D is uncertain. This CDR3 region has 13 residues. Trimming removed 8 bases from V and 1 base from J, with 11 bases in between. Germline CDR1 MNHNY, CDR2 SVGAGI (reference sequence).

V and J are TRBV7-2 and TRBJ2-3; D may be TRBD2 (6 bases). CDR3 size: 18 residues. Deletions cut 3 bases from V and 0 bases from J, with 19 bases between. Germline CDR1 reads SGHTA; CDR2 reads FQGNSA. The CDR3 here is CASSFRISGGPSTDTQYF. The CDR3 DNA follows: TGTGCCAGCAGCTTTAGAATTAGCGGCGGGCCCAGCACAGATACGCAGTATTTT.

The rearrangement links TRBV27 to TRBJ1-2; 10 bases align to TRBD1. This CDR3 has 13 residues. The V and J ends lost 6 bases and 6 bases, in that order; junction bases with no gene match: 4. The germline CDR1 and CDR2 sequences are MNHEY and SMNVEV (reference sequence). This CDR3 reads CASSWDRGHGYTF. DNA of the CDR3: TGTGCCAGCAGCTGGGACAGGGGACATGGCTACACCTTC.

The chain employs TRBV5-1 and TRBJ2-5, with 10 bases identical to TRBD2. CDR3 length: 16 residues. Trimming removed 1 base from V and 5 bases from J; junction bases left unmatched: 8. The germline gives CDR1 SGHRS, CDR2 YFSETQ. CDR3 sequence (DNA): TGCGCCAGCAGCTTGAACCCAGCGGGGGGGCTGGAGACCCAGTACTTC. Its protein is CASSLNPAGGLETQYF.

This chain connects TRBV19 to TRBJ1-5, with 8 bases aligning to TRBD1. The V gene end was trimmed by 6 bases and the J gene end by 3 bases; junction bases not matched to a gene: 7. This CDR3 comprises 15 residues. Germline CDR1 is LNHDA and CDR2 is SQIVND (reference sequence). In nucleotides, the CDR3 is TGTGCCAGTAGGGGCCTGGACAGGGTCAATCAGCCCCAGCATTTT. Residues: CASRGLDRVNQPQHF.

This clone came up once. The chain couples TRBV11-2 to TRBJ2-4; 8 bases agree with TRBD2. The V gene end was trimmed by 5 bases and the J gene end by 4 bases; junction bases not matched to a gene: 4. CDR1 and CDR2 (germline): SGHAT, FQNNGV. The CDR3 runs to 14 residues. CDR3 sequence reads: CASSTSGGKNIQYF. As DNA, the CDR3 is TGTGCCAGCAGCACCAGCGGGGGAAAAAACATTCAGTACTTC. Using reference TRBV11-2 and TRBJ2-4 for the parts outside the CDR3, the full variable domain is EAGVAQSPRYKIIEKRQSVAFWCNPISGHATLYWYQQILGQGPKLLIQFQNNGVVDDSQLPKDRFSAERLKGVDSTLKIQPAKLEDSAVYLCASSTSGGKNIQYFGAGTRLSVL.

The CDR3 DNA reads TGTGCCAGCAGTCTAGCGGGGGGACTCGGGACCCAGTACTTC. Translated: CASSLAGGLGTQYF. The gene calls are TRBV2 and TRBJ2-5; the match to TRBD2 covers 11 bases. This CDR3 has 14 amino acids. The junction had 6 bases not matched to a gene; V was cut back by 5 bases and J by 7 bases. CDR1 and CDR2 (germline): SNHLY, FYNNEI.

The V gene is TRBV30, the J gene TRBJ2-1; D is ambiguous. Germline V lookup: CDR1 GTSNPN, CDR2 SVGIG (reference sequence). Trimming pared 3 bases from V and 9 bases from J, leaving 15 bases between. The CDR3 runs to 13 residues. As DNA, the CDR3 is TGTGCCTGGAGGGATACCGGAGTGGGTGAGCAGTTCTTC. It translates to CAWRDTGVGEQFF.

This sequence joins TRBV29-1 and TRBJ2-1; either TRBD1 or TRBD2 may supply D (6 bases each). The CDR3 spans 14 residues. The germline V and J ends were trimmed by 6 bases and 3 bases, with 15 bases remaining between them. The V gene's germline CDR1 is SQVTM and CDR2 ANQGSEA. Here the CDR3 reads CSVARGVLYNEQFF. The CDR3 DNA reads as TGCAGCGTGGCAAGGGGGGTCCTCTACAATGAGCAGTTCTTC.

V gene TRBV5-4 combines with J gene TRBJ2-3; perhaps TRBD1 as D (7 bases). The CDR3 runs 15 residues. Trimming took 5 bases from V and 6 from J, leaving 19 bases between them. Germline lookup yields CDR1 SGHNT and CDR2 YYREEE (reference sequence). The CDR3 protein is CASRPGGTVSDTQYF. CDR3 DNA sequence: TGTGCCAGCAGACCTGGCGGGACAGTTTCCGATACGCAGTATTTT. Full variable domain (outside the CDR3, taken from reference TRBV5-4 and TRBJ2-3): ETGVTQSPTHLIKTRGQQVTLRCSSQSGHNTVSWYQQALGQGPQFIFQYYREEENGRGNFPPRFSGLQFPNYSSELNVNALELDDSALYLCASRPGGTVSDTQYFGPGTRLTVL.

This clone was observed a handful of times. The V gene is TRBV18, the J gene TRBJ1-1, with no clear D. CDR1 is KGHSH and CDR2 is LQKENI in the germline V gene. V was shortened by 0 bases and J by 1 base, with 12 bases between the two germline ends. The CDR3 has 16 residues. The DNA for the CDR3 is TGTGCCAGCTCACCACCCGTGGCAGTGGGGAACACTGAAGCTTTCTTT. Amino acids: CASSPPVAVGNTEAFF.

This chain joins TRBV15 and TRBJ2-7, with 8 nucleotides matching TRBD2. Germline V gene lookup returns CDR1 LNHNV and CDR2 YYDKDF (reference sequence). The V and J ends lost 1 base and 2 bases, in that order; junction bases with no gene match: 7. The CDR3 runs 16 residues. CDR3: CATSRGTSGTTYEQYF. The CDR3 DNA follows: TGTGCCACCAGCAGAGGAACTAGCGGTACCACCTACGAGCAGTACTTC.

This sequence joins TRBV11-2 and TRBJ1-1; unclear D gene. The CDR3 is made up of 13 amino acids. Germline CDR1 reads SGHAT; CDR2 reads FQNNGV. V was pared by 4 bases and J by 4 bases, with 10 bases between. The CDR3 here is CASSSGVVTEAFF. DNA for the CDR3: TGTGCCAGCAGCTCCGGGGTTGTCACTGAAGCTTTCTTT. The variable domain in full, completed from reference TRBV11-2 and TRBJ1-1, reads EAGVAQSPRYKIIEKRQSVAFWCNPISGHATLYWYQQILGQGPKLLIQFQNNGVVDDSQLPKDRFSAERLKGVDSTLKIQPAKLEDSAVYLCASSSGVVTEAFFGQGTRLTVV.

The chain has TRBV29-1 and TRBJ2-5; perhaps TRBD1 as D (5 bases). The ends were cut back, 5 bases at V and 5 bases at J, with 9 bases in the middle. The V gene's germline CDR1 is SQVTM and CDR2 ANQGSEA. This CDR3 comprises 11 residues. DNA for the CDR3: TGCAGCGTTAGGCCAGGGGAGACCCAGTACTTC. Protein: CSVRPGETQYF. Looking up the rest from reference TRBV29-1 and TRBJ2-5 gives the full variable domain: SAVISQKPSRDICQRGTSLTIQCQVDSQVTMMFWYRQQPGQSLTLIATANQGSEATYESGFVIDKFPISRPNLTFSTLTVSNMSPEDSSIYLCSVRPGETQYFGPGTRLLVL.

CDR3 nucleotide sequence: TGTGCCAGCAGCGCCGGGACTCTGGTGGTCCACGAGCAGTACTTC. It translates to CASSAGTLVVHEQYF. The gene calls are TRBV5-4 and TRBJ2-7; TRBD2 might be the D (6 bases). This CDR3 is 15 amino acids long. The V and J ends lost 4 bases and 5 bases respectively, with 19 bases between them. Per germline, CDR1 SGHNT and CDR2 YYREEE (reference sequence). The full variable domain, completed using reference TRBV5-4 and TRBJ2-7, is ETGVTQSPTHLIKTRGQQVTLRCSSQSGHNTVSWYQQALGQGPQFIFQYYREEENGRGNFPPRFSGLQFPNYSSELNVNALELDDSALYLCASSAGTLVVHEQYFGPGTRLTVT.

At least ten counts were recorded for this clone. The same CDR3 is also encoded by other DNA sequences in this sample. The V gene is TRBV5-4, the J gene TRBJ2-2; the D is unclear. CDR3 length: 12 residues. Trimming removed 2 bases from V and 3 bases from J, with 2 bases in between. Germline V lookup: CDR1 SGHNT, CDR2 YYREEE (reference sequence). The CDR3: CASSFDTGELFF. In DNA, the CDR3 is TGTGCCAGCAGCTTTGACACCGGGGAGCTGTTTTTT.

This chain uses TRBV7-9 with TRBJ1-1; D unclear. Germline CDR1 is SEHNR and CDR2 is FQNEAQ (reference sequence). The V end was cut by 5 bases, the J end by 11 bases, with 24 bases between. This CDR3 is built from 15 residues. Written as DNA, the CDR3 is TGTGCCAGCAGCCCCCCGGCGGGGAGTCTCTTGAAGGCTTTCTTT. Protein product: CASSPPAGSLLKAFF.

The rearrangement joins TRBV7-9 to TRBJ2-5; D uncertain. This CDR3 comprises 14 residues. Germline-derived CDR1 and CDR2 are SEHNR and FQNEAQ (reference sequence). Trimming pared 5 bases from V and 1 base from J, leaving 11 bases between. CDR3 region: CASSRAGFQETQYF. CDR3 DNA: TGTGCCAGCAGCCGGGCCGGGTTCCAAGAGACCCAGTACTTC. The full variable domain, with the rest looked up from reference TRBV7-9 and TRBJ2-5, is DTGVSQNPRHKITKRGQNVTFRCDPISEHNRLYWYRQTLGQGPEFLTYFQNEAQLEKSRLLSDRFSAERPKGSFSTLEIQRTEQGDSAMYLCASSRAGFQETQYFGPGTRLLVL.

The genes are TRBV2 and TRBJ2-3; 7 positions agree with TRBD2. Germline CDR1 is SNHLY and CDR2 is FYNNEI. The trim removed 8 bases at V and 3 bases at J, leaving 8 bases unmatched. The CDR3 has 14 residues. The CDR3 DNA sequence: TGTGCCAGCGCCGGCCAGCGGGAAACAGATACGCAGTATTTT. It is translated as CASAGQRETDTQYF.

This clone was recorded only once. The gene calls are TRBV7-2 and TRBJ1-2; D is ambiguous. The germline CDR1 and CDR2 sequences are SGHTA and FQGNSA. V lost 2 bases, J lost 3 bases, and 22 bases lay in between. This CDR3 has 18 residues. The CDR3 DNA is TGTGCCAGCAGCTTACAAGTAGGCAGACACACCCCGGACTATGGCTACACCTTC. Its protein is CASSLQVGRHTPDYGYTF.

This clone was seen a single time. V usage is TRBV21-1 and J usage is TRBJ2-7; the DNA was not compared with TRBD2, the D call given in the table. TRBV21-1 is labeled a pseudogene. The CDR3 consists of 12 residues. CDR3 sequence reads: CASSNSHFEQYF. The CDR3 DNA is TGTGCCAGCAGCAACTCCCACTTCGAGCAGTACTTC.

This chain uses TRBV5-1 with TRBJ2-6, with D possibly being TRBD1 (6 bases). This CDR3 has 15 residues. The germline V and J ends were trimmed by 4 bases and 2 bases, with 10 bases remaining between them. CDR1 and CDR2 (germline): SGHRS, YFSETQ. The CDR3 is CASSPGQTGANVLTF. The CDR3 nucleotides are TGCGCCAGCAGCCCCGGACAGACTGGGGCCAACGTCCTGACTTTC.